This note documents a single T cell receptor beta chain sequence. Its target is unknown. This sample is part of a study of T cell clones after liver transplantation. As for the study in general: Pre-transplant mixed lymphocyte reactions yielded third-party-reactive TCRbeta sequences as comparators for graft-donor-reactive sequences. Three of the eight recipients were HCV-positive; the rest had non-autoimmune, non-viral transplant indications. Points from the study as a whole: Post-transplant, graft-donor-reactive CD4 TCRbeta sequences in blood dropped significantly in 5 of 8 subjects.

With 4 bases clipped from V and 3 bases from J, the junction kept 15 bases outside the gene matches. Germline loops: CDR1 SQVTM, CDR2 ANQGSEA. CDR3 length equals 18 residues. Clones were read by immunoSEQ multiplex PCR, and TCRdb kept only the in-frame ones, dropping some. The sample consists of roughly 70,000 clones, roughly 80% of them appearing once. The V call is TRBV29-1, the J call TRBJ2-1; 10 nucleotides align to TRBD2. This receptor was obtained from a human donor who received a liver transplant. The starting material was CD4+ T cells from blood, obtained before liver transplant. For the CDR3, the DNA is TGCAGCGTTGTCACTAGCGGGGCTGGGCCTGGGGGCTACAATGAGCAGTTCTTC. It specifies CSVVTSGAGPGGYNEQFF.